This TCR beta chain was identified during a study of cytomegalovirus exposure and HLA in healthy donors (dated by TCRdb to the late 2010s). At the level of the whole study: In an earlier analysis of around 540 of the donors, about 260 Gb of sequence data and roughly 100 million unique TCR beta sequences from roughly 180 million T cells were reported. An early release covering approximately 600 HLA-typed donors comprised 250 to 350 gigabases of sequencing data and tens of millions of unique TCR sequences. Of the roughly 410 genotyped donors, less than 85% were placed in the genetic ancestry cluster associated with self-reported Caucasian donors. The aim of the study was to test whether cataloging public T cell receptors could identify signatures of past pathogen exposure. The study profiled the T cell repertoires of around 700 subjects by immunosequencing and related them to cytomegalovirus serostatus. Besides the first cohort of roughly 640 subjects, a separate validation cohort made up of over a hundred different subjects was used. To predict cytomegalovirus infection status, the study brought together high-throughput TCR immunosequencing, statistical association of individual TCRs with disease status, and machine learning. In a later analysis, previously published TCR beta repertoires from 550 to 700 donors were re-analyzed and high-resolution HLA genotyping was added so that TCR occurrence patterns could be studied. Rather than drawing on any new phenotypic data, the later analysis identified candidate immune exposures from TCR beta sequences and the way those sequences occurred across donors. In an earlier analysis of 550 to 700 of the donors, high-throughput TCR beta sequencing was used to judge whether each TCR beta V gene segment behaved as functional or pseudogenic. Donor age, sex, ethnicity and CMV serostatus were collected together with the repertoire data. A later genetic analysis took genome-wide SNP genotypes for about 65% of the 666 donors and used that subset as a discovery cohort. Every discovery cohort repertoire had been produced on one sequencing platform. HLA typing included class I and class II loci at four-digit resolution. The number of typed donors differed by locus: about 629-630 for A, B, C, DRB1 and DQB1; roughly 510 for DQA1; approximately 610 for DPA1; and 450 to 480 for DPB1. Because of strong linkage in the cohort, a handful of DR-DQ haplotypes were treated as single units for association and clustering. Among 300 to 500 genotyped donors of the cohort, an average of around 250,000 unique TCR beta nucleotide sequences was sequenced per donor, of which about 19% were non-productive. Points the paper makes about the study in general: Several of the top co-occurrence clusters appeared to be linked to parvovirus B19, influenza, CMV and Epstein-Barr virus, according to a later analysis. Because HLA typing was unavailable for some donors at each locus, only the typed subset was used in association tests. In a later analysis, TCR association rates were found to vary across HLA loci, with the most associated TCRs seen for DRB1 alleles and the fewest for HLA-C alleles. The presence/absence analyses assumed that sequencing depth was roughly uniform across donors, and that assumption may not be true. According to the authors, the approach could potentially be generalized to other disease states and immunological phenotypes. In a later analysis, HLA-associated TCR beta chains were found to be more clonally expanded and to have lower generation probabilities than equally common non-associated chains. This cohort had only TCR beta chains sequenced, and the lack of alpha or paired-chain data limited which features could be detected. The classifier was reported to diagnose cytomegalovirus status with high specificity and sensitivity in both the original and validation cohorts. An earlier analysis of some 590 of the donors showed that most TCR beta V segments appeared in productive rearrangements either about 87% or about 30% of the time, which broadly matched IMGT annotations. A later analysis found that most CMV-associated TCR beta chains appeared HLA-restricted, with HLA associations seemingly driven largely by CMV exposure. A later genetic analysis reported fewer N-insertions in productive TCRs among donors in an Asian-associated ancestry cluster than the roughly 620-donor mean. The study listed 170 or so TCR beta chains as associated with cytomegalovirus. When HLA alleles, especially DR and DQ, strongly co-occurred, TCR associations were difficult to assign to individual alleles. Most TCR sequences were seen in very few donors, while some public TCRs were found in many individuals. CMV serostatus was the only immune exposure information available for the cohort. A later genetic analysis associated a missense DCLRE1C variant with V-gene and J-gene trimming of TCR beta chains, and an independent cohort replicated the association. In vitro tests confirmed that a few of the cytomegalovirus-associated TCR beta chains recognize cytomegalovirus antigens. Because counts were too low, about 18 rarely observed V segments, including chromosome 9 orphons, were left out of the earlier analysis of about 500 of the donors. Specific HLA alleles were associated with more than 15,000 TCR beta sequences at a false discovery rate of 0.05 in a later analysis. Some IMGT-functional V segments, including TRBV6-2 and TRBV6-3, could not be told apart with the 87-base-pair reads, so those segments were excluded. Correlated functional status among segregating V segments might reflect linkage disequilibrium, but an unknown experimental factor could not be ruled out. A cluster of highly shared sequence variants was judged likely to be a technical artifact of the sequencing pipeline. A further reported finding was that TCR beta sequences accurately predicted the HLA-A and HLA-B alleles for most subjects in the first cohort.

The library was built by means of the immunoSEQ multiplex PCR assay. The multiplex PCR relied on a mix of 60 forward primers for TCR Vbeta segments and 13 reverse primers for TCR Jbeta segments. A multiplex PCR assay on genomic DNA amplified the CDR3 region of rearranged TCR beta genes. On the Illumina HiSeq System, the amplified TCR beta libraries were sequenced as 87-base-pair reads. Per the original workflow: A later analysis tallied roughly 76 million unique TCR beta chains across the roughly 610 repertoires, and 10 million to 11 million of those chains were shared by two or more donors. Raw reads were error-corrected and collapsed into unique sequences by a nearest-neighbor algorithm in which closely related sequences were merged to remove PCR and sequencing errors. Alignment of CDR3 sequences to IMGT reference sequences was used to assign V, D and J gene segments. For a sequence to be retained, at least a six-nucleotide match to both a V gene segment and a J gene segment was required. Rearrangements were classified as productive when the CDR3 lacked stop codons and remained in frame with V and J, and all other rearrangements were classified as non-productive. Following IMGT convention, CDR3 was defined as the stretch from the second conserved V-encoded cysteine to the conserved J-encoded phenylalanine. The earlier analysis of 587 of the donors excluded any sequence lacking an unambiguous match to a single V gene segment. An earlier analysis of about 590 of the donors classified V segments as functional when productive rearrangements were above 56.7% and as segregating when the standard deviation between donors was above 5%. A statistical classification framework was developed to diagnose cytomegalovirus status using the catalog of TCR beta chain sequences. In a later analysis, TCR nucleotide sequences were compared against IMGT/GENE-DB human TR gene sequences so that V and J genes could be assigned. In a later analysis, CDR3 sequences and most-parsimonious VDJ recombination scenarios were assigned using the TCRdist pipeline. In a later analysis, every TCR beta chain was defined by the combination of its CDR3 amino acid sequence and its V-gene family, and reads without a unique V-gene family were dropped. As a way to deal with suspected cross-contamination and a sequencing artifact, a later analysis dropped 450 to 600 nucleotide sequences that were highly shared and had low generation probability. A later analysis calculated a clonal expansion index for each public chain from normalized within-repertoire ranks of inferred template counts. A later analysis computed generation probabilities with a VDJ recombination model fitted to out-of-frame rearrangements, and checked the results against IGoR. In a later analysis, hypergeometric tests were used to score TCR-TCR, TCR-HLA and TCR-CMV co-occurrence, with a repertoire-size bias correction applied to TCR pairs. In a later analysis, false discovery rates were estimated by permuting HLA or CMV assignments 20 times. In a later analysis, co-occurring TCRs were grouped using DBSCAN, and TCRdist sequence similarity was added for clustering within HLA-allele-positive subsets. Repertoires with fewer than 30,000 or more than 120,000 public chains, plus five repertoires with anomalous nucleotide sharing, were excluded from co-occurrence clustering. TCRdb provides this immuneACCESS table in a form limited to in-frame rearrangements. Some clones are lacking; in checked studies, under half of them reflect an unresolved V gene, and why the rest are absent is not known. Clone size and the V and J calls come from that table; the DNA yielded D and trimming. This sample lists 150,000 or so clones; around four fifths were detected once. The top ten clonotypes cover approximately 1.5% of the sample.

The CDR3 has 18 amino acids, counting the end cysteine and phenylalanine. The retained sequence is limited to the CDR3, 54 bases, with the frame set at the first base. The cohort was made up of 666 healthy bone marrow donors. Cohort members were all nominally healthy when sampled, although unrecorded immune exposures were likely present. The donor was CMV seronegative and was included in the group of hundreds of seronegative cohort members. Each donor provided a peripheral blood sample, and peripheral blood mononuclear cells were used for TCR beta sequencing. The Qiagen DNeasy Blood Extraction Kit was used to extract genomic DNA from the blood cell samples. This clone was counted once. Its recognized antigen is unknown. Base qualities are not recorded, but no much larger clone differs from it by a single base.

The sequence was collected from a female donor in good health and CMV-seronegative. The specimen was PBMCs. The chain uses TRBV12-2 and TRBJ2-1; TRBD1, the D gene given by the table, was not confirmed from the DNA. TRBV12-2 is described as a pseudogene. The CDR3 in this case is CASRLAETGPRSYNEQFF. The nucleotide sequence is given as TGTGCAAGTCGCTTAGCGGAGACAGGACCCCGCTCCTACAATGAGCAGTTCTTC.